These 9 T cell receptor beta chains share one sample of origin, sequenced in a study of identical twins. TCRdb reanalysed the 5' RACE reads using MiXCR and keeps one entry per CDR3 protein. The profile shows roughly 240,000 distinct CDR3 sequences, approximately 8% of them singletons. The data were also submitted as part of a second study, on yellow fever vaccine responses in identical twins.

The sequencing input was CD8+ T cells sorted from blood. All receptors come from a woman between 18 and 29 years old in good health.

V is TRBV29-1 and J is TRBJ2-7; tentatively, D is TRBD1 or TRBD2 (5 bases each). This CDR3 is built from 13 residues. V lost 1 base to trimming and J lost 3 bases, with 10 bases between them. CDR1 SQVTM and CDR2 ANQGSEA come from the germline V gene. DNA for the CDR3: TGCAGCGTTGAAGCAGGGAGCGGCTACGAGCAGTACTTC. This encodes CSVEAGSGYEQYF.

The V gene is TRBV27, the J gene TRBJ2-3, with D hard to call. Trimming shortened V by 2 bases and J by 0 bases, and 9 bases separated the two germline ends. The germline gives CDR1 MNHEY, CDR2 SMNVEV (reference sequence). CDR3 length: 15 amino acids. CDR3 region: CASSLQRASTDTQYF. The DNA of the CDR3 is TGTGCCAGCAGTTTACAGAGAGCTAGCACAGATACGCAGTATTTT.

This clonotype has at least ten counts. The chain carries TRBV9 and TRBJ2-1, with 8 bases aligning to TRBD2. The CDR3 is 15 residues long. Germline CDR1 is SGDLS and CDR2 is YYNGEE. With V trimmed by 0 bases and J by 4 bases, 3 bases remained unmatched. The CDR3 nucleotides read TGTGCCAGCAGCGTAGCGGGAGGGCTTTACAATGAGCAGTTCTTC. It yields the protein CASSVAGGLYNEQFF.

V and J are TRBV27 and TRBJ2-1; D ambiguous. V was trimmed by 4 bases and J by 0 bases, leaving 10 bases between them. Per germline, CDR1 MNHEY and CDR2 SMNVEV (reference sequence). This CDR3 spans 15 amino acids. This CDR3 reads CASSSHMSSYNEQFF. The DNA of the CDR3 is TGTGCCAGCAGTTCCCATATGAGCTCCTACAATGAGCAGTTCTTC.

This clonotype was observed a handful of times. The chain uses TRBV11-3 and TRBJ2-3, with D unclear. This CDR3 region has 15 residues. Germline V gives CDR1 SGHNT, CDR2 YENEEA. The V and J ends lost 8 bases and 2 bases respectively, with 17 bases between them. The CDR3 coding sequence is TGTGCCAGCCATGGAAGCGACCAATCCACAGATACGCAGTATTTT. This codes for CASHGSDQSTDTQYF.

This clonotype was seen ten or more times. V is TRBV3-1 and J is TRBJ1-2, with D possibly TRBD1 on 6 matching bases. The CDR3 totals 15 residues. V lost 1 base, J lost 6 bases, and 15 bases lay in between. Germline CDR1 is LGHDT and CDR2 is YNNKEL (reference sequence). The CDR3 sequence is CASSQAGQRFNGYTF. The CDR3 nucleotides are TGTGCCAGCAGCCAAGCCGGACAGAGATTTAATGGCTACACCTTC.

This clonotype was observed a few times. The chain employs TRBV6-4 and TRBJ2-7; a weak D match, TRBD2 (5 bases). CDR1 MRHNA and CDR2 SNTAGT come from the germline V gene. Trimming took 8 bases from V and 4 from J, leaving 12 bases between them. The CDR3 is made up of 12 amino acids. CDR3 protein: CASSGTFYEQYV. CDR3 DNA: TGTGCCAGCTCGGGAACCTTTTACGAGCAGTACGTC.

This clonotype appeared many times. V usage is TRBV29-1 and J usage is TRBJ2-2, with D hard to call. Trimming took 4 bases from V and 1 from J, leaving 22 bases between them. Germline CDR1 is SQVTM and CDR2 is ANQGSEA. The CDR3 spans 18 residues. CDR3 DNA: TGCAGCGTTGCACGGAGTAGCCTCATCGGTATGAACACCGGGGAGCTGTTTTTT. It specifies CSVARSSLIGMNTGELFF.

This clonotype was detected only a few times. J is TRBJ2-1 and V is TRBV27; TRBD1 aligns across 11 bases. CDR1 is MNHEY and CDR2 is SMNVEV in the germline V gene (reference sequence). CDR3 length equals 11 residues. With V trimmed by 6 bases and J by 15 bases, 4 bases remained unmatched. CDR3 in amino acids: CASRWTGGLFF. CDR3 DNA: TGTGCCAGCAGATGGACAGGGGGCTTGTTCTTC.